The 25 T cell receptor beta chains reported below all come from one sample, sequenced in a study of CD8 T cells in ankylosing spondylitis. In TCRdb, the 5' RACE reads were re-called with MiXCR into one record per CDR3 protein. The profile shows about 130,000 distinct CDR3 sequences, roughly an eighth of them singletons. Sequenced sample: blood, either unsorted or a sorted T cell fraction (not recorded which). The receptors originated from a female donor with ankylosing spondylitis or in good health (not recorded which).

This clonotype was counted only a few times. This chain's CDR3 is CASSQLGTYEQYF. DNA of the CDR3: TGTGCCAGCAGTCAACTGGGTACCTACGAGCAGTACTTC. The rearrangement uses TRBV27 and TRBJ2-7, with D uncertain. V lost 5 bases and J lost 2, with 10 bases in between. Per germline, CDR1 MNHEY and CDR2 SMNVEV (reference sequence). The CDR3 has 13 amino acids.

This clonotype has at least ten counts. In DNA, the CDR3 is TGCAGTGCCATCGAAGACCCGACCGCCTACGAGCAGTACTTC. It is translated as CSAIEDPTAYEQYF. The V call is TRBV20-1, the J call TRBJ2-7; D gene unclear. This CDR3 contains 14 residues. Per the germline V gene, CDR1 is DFQATT and CDR2 is SNEGSKA (reference sequence). Between the trimmed V and J ends, which lost 6 bases and 2 bases, there was a span of 17 bases.

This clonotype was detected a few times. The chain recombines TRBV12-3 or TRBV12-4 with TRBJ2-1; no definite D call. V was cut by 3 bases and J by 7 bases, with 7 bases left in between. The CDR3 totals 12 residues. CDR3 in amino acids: CASSFDSNEQFF. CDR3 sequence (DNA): TGTGCCAGCAGTTTCGATAGTAATGAGCAGTTCTTC.

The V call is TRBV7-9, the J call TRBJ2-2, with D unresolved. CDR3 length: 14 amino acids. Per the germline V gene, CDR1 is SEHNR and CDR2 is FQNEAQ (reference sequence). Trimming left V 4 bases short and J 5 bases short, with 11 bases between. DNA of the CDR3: TGTGCCAGCAGCTCCTCAGATAATACCGGGGAGCTGTTTTTT. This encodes CASSSSDNTGELFF.

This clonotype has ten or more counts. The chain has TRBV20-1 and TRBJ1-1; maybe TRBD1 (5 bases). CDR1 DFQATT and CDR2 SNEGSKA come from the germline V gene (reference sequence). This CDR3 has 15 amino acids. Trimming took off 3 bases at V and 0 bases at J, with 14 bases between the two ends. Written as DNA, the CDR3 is TGCAGTGCTAGCCCTCAGGGAGCCATGAACACTGAAGCTTTCTTT. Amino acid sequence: CSASPQGAMNTEAFF.

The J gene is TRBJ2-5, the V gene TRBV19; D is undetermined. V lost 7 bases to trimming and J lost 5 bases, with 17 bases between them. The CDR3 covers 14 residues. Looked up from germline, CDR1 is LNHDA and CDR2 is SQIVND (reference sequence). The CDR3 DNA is TGTGCCAGTACCCTGGGAAAGGGTATGGAGACCCAGTACTTC. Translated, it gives CASTLGKGMETQYF.

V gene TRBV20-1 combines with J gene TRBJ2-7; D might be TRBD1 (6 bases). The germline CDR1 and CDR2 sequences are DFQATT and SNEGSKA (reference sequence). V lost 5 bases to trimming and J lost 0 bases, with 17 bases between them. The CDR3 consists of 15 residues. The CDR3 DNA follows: TGCAGTGCTTTGACGGACAGATTGAGCTCCTACGAGCAGTACTTC. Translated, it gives CSALTDRLSSYEQYF.

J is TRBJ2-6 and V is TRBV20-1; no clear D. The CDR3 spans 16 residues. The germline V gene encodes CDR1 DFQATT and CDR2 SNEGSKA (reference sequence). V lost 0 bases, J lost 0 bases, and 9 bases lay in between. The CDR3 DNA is TGCAGTGCTAGAGAACAGTTTTACTCTGGGGCCAACGTCCTGACTTTC. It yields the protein CSAREQFYSGANVLTF.

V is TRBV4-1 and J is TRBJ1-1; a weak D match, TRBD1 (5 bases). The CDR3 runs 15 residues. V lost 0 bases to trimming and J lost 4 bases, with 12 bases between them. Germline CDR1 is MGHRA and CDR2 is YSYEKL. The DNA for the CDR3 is TGCGCCAGCAGCCAAGATCGGAGGGGAACCACTGAAGCTTTCTTT. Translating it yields CASSQDRRGTTEAFF.

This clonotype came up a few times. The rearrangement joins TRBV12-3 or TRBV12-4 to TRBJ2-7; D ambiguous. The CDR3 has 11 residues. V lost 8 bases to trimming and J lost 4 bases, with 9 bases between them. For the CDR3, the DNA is TGTGCCAGCGGTCCGGTATACGAGCAGTACTTC. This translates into CASGPVYEQYF.

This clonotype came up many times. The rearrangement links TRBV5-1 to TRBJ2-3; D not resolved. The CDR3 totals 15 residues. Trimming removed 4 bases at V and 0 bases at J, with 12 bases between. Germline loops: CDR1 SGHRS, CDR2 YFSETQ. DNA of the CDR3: TGCGCCAGCAGCATAACAACAAGAAGCACAGATACGCAGTATTTT. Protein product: CASSITTRSTDTQYF.

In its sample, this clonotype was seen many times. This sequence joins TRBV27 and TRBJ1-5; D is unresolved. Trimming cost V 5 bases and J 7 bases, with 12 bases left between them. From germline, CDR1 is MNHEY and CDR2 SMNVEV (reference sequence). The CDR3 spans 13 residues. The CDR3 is CASSRLSRQPQHF. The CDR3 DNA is TGTGCCAGCAGTCGACTATCAAGACAGCCCCAGCATTTT.

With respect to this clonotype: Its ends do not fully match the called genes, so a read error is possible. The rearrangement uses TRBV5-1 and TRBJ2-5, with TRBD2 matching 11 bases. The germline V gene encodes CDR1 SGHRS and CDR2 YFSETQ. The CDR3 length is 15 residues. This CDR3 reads CARSLQLAGAETQYF. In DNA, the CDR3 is TGCGCCCGCAGCCTCCAACTAGCGGGGGCCGAGACCCAGTACTTC.

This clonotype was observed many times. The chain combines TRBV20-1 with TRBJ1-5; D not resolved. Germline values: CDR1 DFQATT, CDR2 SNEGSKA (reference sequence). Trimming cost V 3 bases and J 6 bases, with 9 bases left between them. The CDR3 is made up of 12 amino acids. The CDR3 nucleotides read TGCAGTGCTAGGATAGGAGGTCAGCCCCAGCATTTT. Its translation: CSARIGGQPQHF.

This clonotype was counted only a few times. The CDR3: CASSDPGTTPLVTQYF. The CDR3 DNA is TGTGCCAGCAGCGATCCCGGGACTACGCCTTTGGTTACGCAGTATTTT. This rearrangement joins TRBV9 to TRBJ2-3; 7 nucleotides match TRBD2. The germline V gene encodes CDR1 SGDLS and CDR2 YYNGEE. The trim removed 3 bases at V and 8 bases at J, leaving 15 bases unmatched. CDR3 length equals 16 residues.

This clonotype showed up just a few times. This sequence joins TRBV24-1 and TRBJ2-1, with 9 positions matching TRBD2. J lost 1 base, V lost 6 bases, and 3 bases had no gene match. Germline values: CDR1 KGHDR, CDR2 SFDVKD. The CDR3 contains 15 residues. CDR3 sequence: CATSRGGESYNEQFF. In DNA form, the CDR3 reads TGTGCCACCAGTCGCGGGGGGGAGTCCTACAATGAGCAGTTCTTC.

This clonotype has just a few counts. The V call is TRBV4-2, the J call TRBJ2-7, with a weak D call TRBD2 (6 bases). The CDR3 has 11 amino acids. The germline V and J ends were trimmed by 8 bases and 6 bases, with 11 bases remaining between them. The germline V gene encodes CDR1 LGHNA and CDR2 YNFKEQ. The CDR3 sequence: CASGDWGEQYF. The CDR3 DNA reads TGTGCCAGCGGGGACTGGGGCGAGCAGTACTTC.

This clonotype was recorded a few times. CDR3 residues: CSASIAGANVLTF. The CDR3 region has the DNA TGCAGTGCTAGTATCGCTGGGGCCAACGTCCTGACTTTC. The chain combines TRBV20-1 with TRBJ2-6; D gene uncertain. Germline assignment: CDR1 DFQATT and CDR2 SNEGSKA (reference sequence). The CDR3 contains 13 residues. The V end was cut by 3 bases, the J end by 2 bases, with 5 bases between.

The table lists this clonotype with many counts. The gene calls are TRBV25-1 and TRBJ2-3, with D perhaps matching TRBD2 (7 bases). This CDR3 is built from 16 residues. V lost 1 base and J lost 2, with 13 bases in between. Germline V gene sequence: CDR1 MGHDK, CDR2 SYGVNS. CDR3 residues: CASSEWGGGTTDTQYF. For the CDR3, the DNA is TGTGCCAGCAGTGAATGGGGGGGCGGAACCACAGATACGCAGTATTTT.

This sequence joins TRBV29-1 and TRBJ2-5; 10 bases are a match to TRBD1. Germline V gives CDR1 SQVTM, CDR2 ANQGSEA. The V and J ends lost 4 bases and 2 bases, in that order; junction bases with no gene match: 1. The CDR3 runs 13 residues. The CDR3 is CSVADRGQETQYF. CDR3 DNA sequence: TGCAGCGTTGCGGACAGGGGGCAAGAGACCCAGTACTTC.

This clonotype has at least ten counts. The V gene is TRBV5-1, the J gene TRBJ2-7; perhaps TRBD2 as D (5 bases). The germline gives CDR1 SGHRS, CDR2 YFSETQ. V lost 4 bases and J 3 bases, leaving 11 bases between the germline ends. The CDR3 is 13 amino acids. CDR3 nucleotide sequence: TGCGCCAGCAGCGAGGGAGATGGCTACGAGCAGTACTTC. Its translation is CASSEGDGYEQYF.

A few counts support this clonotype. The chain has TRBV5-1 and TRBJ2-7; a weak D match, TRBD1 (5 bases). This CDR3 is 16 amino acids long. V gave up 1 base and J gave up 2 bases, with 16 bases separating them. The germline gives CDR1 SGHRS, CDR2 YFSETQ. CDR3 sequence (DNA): TGCGCCAGCAGCTTGCACCAGGGTTTTGGCACCTACGAGCAGTACTTC. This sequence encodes CASSLHQGFGTYEQYF.

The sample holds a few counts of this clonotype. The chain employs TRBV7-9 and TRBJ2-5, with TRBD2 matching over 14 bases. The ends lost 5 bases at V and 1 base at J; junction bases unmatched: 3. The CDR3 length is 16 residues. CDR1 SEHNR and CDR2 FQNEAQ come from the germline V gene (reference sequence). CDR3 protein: CASSQTSGGVQETQYF. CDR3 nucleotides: TGTGCCAGCAGCCAGACTAGCGGGGGGGTCCAAGAGACCCAGTACTTC.

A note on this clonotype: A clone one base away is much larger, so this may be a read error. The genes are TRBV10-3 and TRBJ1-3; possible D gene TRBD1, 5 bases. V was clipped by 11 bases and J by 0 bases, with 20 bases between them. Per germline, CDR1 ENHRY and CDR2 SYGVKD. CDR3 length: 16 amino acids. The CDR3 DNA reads TGTGCCGCCCTGGCTTGGACACTTAACTCTGGAAACACCATATATTTT. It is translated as CAALAWTLNSGNTIYF.

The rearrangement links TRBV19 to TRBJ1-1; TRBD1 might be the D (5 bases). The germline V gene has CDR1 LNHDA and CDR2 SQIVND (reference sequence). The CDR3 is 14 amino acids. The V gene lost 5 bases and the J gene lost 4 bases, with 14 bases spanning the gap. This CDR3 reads CASSPQLGGTEAFF. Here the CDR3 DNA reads TGTGCCAGTAGTCCGCAACTGGGGGGCACTGAAGCTTTCTTT. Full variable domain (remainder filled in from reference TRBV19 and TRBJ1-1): DGGITQSPKYLFRKEGQNVTLSCEQNLNHDAMYWYRQDPGQGLRLIYYSQIVNDFQKGDIAEGYSVSREKKESFPLTVTSAQKNPTAFYLCASSPQLGGTEAFFGQGTRLTVV.